The TCR beta chain under discussion was sequenced for a study of T-cell reconstitution after alpha-beta-depleted transplantation in children. This clonotype was seen many times. What it binds is unknown. Study-wide results and limits: Expanded graft clones, several hundred of them, were reportedly the source of alpha-beta T cells about two months after transplant. T-cell counts and diversity were attributed mostly to newly produced T cells one year after transplant.

This CDR3 is 15 amino acids long. In germline, CDR1 is SGHRS, CDR2 YFSETQ. Trimming removed 2 bases at V and 4 bases at J, with 16 bases between. Molecular barcoding with unique molecular identifiers was used for the TCRbeta library. TCRdb used MiXCR to reprocess the PCR reads, holding one entry per CDR3 protein. This sample has over 150,000 distinct CDR3 sequences, with more than 9.5% found just once. The chain uses TRBV5-1 and TRBJ2-7; TRBD1 might be the D (6 bases). The receptor was isolated from a boy aged 2 to 10 with acute myeloid leukemia, due to receive a stem cell transplant. This specimen consisted of PBMCs, obtained before TCRalphabeta/CD19-depleted stem cell transplant. The CDR3 DNA sequence: TGCGCCAGCAGCTTAATATCCGGGACAACTTACGAGCAGTACTTC. This sequence encodes CASSLISGTTYEQYF.